This entry features one T cell receptor (beta chain) sequence. Its cognate antigen is unknown. These data are taken from a study of blood T cells in healthy people across ages. General study points: Both higher diversity and more naive CD4+ cells marked long-lived donors when set against aged donors.

Through a sample-barcoded 5' primer and a J-beta primer mix, a second PCR was run for roughly 7 to 11 cycles. Every cDNA molecule carried a tag from a template-switch adaptor bearing 12 random nucleotides. Each CDR3 protein is one row after TCRdb ran MiXCR on the 5' RACE reads. The table has a few hundred thousand distinct CDR3 sequences, roughly 29% seen once. The V segment lost 6 bases and the J segment 1 base; nucleotides outside the gene matches: 6. This CDR3 contains 14 residues. Every sample had a minimum of 6.5 million PBMCs isolated. No fewer than 5 micrograms of total RNA were isolated from every sample.

The TCR sequence derives from a woman between 65 and 79 years old in good health. Sequences were obtained from blood. The J gene is TRBJ2-7, the V gene TRBV12-3 or TRBV12-4; 7 positions match TRBD2. The CDR3 nucleotides are TGTGCCAGCAGGGATCTAGCGGTATCCTACGAGCAGTACTTC. It is translated as CASRDLAVSYEQYF.